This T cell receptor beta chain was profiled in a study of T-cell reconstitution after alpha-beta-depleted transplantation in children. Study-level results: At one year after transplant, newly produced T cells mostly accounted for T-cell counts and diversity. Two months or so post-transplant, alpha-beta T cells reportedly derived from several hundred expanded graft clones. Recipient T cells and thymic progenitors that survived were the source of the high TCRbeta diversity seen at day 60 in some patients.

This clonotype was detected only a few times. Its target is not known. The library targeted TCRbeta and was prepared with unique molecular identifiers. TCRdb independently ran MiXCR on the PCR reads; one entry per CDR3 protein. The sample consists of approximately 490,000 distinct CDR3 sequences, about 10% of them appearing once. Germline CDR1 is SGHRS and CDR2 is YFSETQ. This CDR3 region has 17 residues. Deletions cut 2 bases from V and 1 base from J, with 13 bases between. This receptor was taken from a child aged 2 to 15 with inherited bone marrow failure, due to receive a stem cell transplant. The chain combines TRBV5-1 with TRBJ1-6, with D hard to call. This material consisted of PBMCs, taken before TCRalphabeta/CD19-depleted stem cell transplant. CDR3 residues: CASSLTATGSYNSPLHF. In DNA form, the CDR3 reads TGCGCCAGCAGCTTAACAGCCACCGGTTCCTATAATTCACCCCTCCACTTT.